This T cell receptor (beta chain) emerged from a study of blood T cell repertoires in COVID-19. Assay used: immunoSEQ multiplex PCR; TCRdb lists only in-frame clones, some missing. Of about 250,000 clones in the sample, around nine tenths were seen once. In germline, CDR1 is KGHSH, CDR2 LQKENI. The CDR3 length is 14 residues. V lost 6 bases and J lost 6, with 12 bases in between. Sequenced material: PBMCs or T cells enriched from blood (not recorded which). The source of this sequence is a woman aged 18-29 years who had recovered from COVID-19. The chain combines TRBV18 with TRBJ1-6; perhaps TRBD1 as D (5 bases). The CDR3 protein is CASSSVRANSPLHF. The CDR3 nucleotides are TGTGCCAGCTCCTCAGTCAGGGCTAATTCACCCCTCCACTTT.